This T cell receptor beta chain was sequenced in a study of blood T cells in healthy people across ages. Study conclusions and caveats: Strong correlation linked observed beta diversity and percent naive T cells. Among long-lived donors, naive CD4+ cells were more numerous and diversity higher than in aged donors.

Combining a sample-barcoded 5' primer with a J-beta primer mix, a second PCR ran for about 7 to 11 cycles. TCRdb called the 5' RACE reads again in MiXCR, with one record for every CDR3 protein. The repertoire holds about 680,000 distinct CDR3 sequences, approximately 49% seen once, with around a third in the top ten. Caucasian, healthy and from Russia, the donors were aged between 6 and 90. As concerns this clonotype: Its antigen is currently unknown.

In germline, CDR1 is SGDLS, CDR2 YYNGEE. Trimming cost V 3 bases and J 2 bases, with 12 bases left between them. The CDR3 sequence is 15 residues long. This chain joins TRBV9 and TRBJ2-1, with D possibly TRBD1 on 5 matching bases. Sequencing input: blood. This sequence was found in a woman aged 55-75 years in good health. CDR3 sequence (DNA): TGTGCCAGCAGCGCCGCAGGGTTCGCCTACAATGAGCAGTTCTTC. Its protein product is CASSAAGFAYNEQFF. Full variable domain (missing parts from reference TRBV9 and TRBJ2-1): DSGVTQTPKHLITATGQRVTLRCSPRSGDLSVYWYQQSLDQGLQFLIQYYNGEERAKGNILERFSAQQFPDLHSELNLSSLELGDSALYFCASSAAGFAYNEQFFGPGTRLTVL.